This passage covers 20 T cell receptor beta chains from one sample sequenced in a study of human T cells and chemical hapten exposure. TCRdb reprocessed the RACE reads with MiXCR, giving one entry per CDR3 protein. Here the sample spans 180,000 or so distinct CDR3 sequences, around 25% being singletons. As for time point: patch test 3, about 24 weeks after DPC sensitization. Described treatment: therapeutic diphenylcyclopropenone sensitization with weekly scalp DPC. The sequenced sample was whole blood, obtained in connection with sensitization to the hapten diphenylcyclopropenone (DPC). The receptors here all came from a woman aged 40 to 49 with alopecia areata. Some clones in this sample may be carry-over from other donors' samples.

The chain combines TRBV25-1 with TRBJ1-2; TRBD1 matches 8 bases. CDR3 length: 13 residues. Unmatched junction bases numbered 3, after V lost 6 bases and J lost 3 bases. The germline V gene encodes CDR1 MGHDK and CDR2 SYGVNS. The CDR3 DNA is TGTGCCAGCAGGGGGACAGGATACTATGGCTACACCTTC. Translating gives CASRGTGYYGYTF.

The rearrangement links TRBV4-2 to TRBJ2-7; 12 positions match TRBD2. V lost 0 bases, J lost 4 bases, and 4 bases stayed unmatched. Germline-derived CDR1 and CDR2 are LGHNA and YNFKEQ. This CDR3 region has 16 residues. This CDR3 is CASSQEGLAGRYEQYF. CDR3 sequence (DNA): TGTGCCAGCAGCCAAGAAGGACTAGCGGGACGATACGAGCAGTACTTC.

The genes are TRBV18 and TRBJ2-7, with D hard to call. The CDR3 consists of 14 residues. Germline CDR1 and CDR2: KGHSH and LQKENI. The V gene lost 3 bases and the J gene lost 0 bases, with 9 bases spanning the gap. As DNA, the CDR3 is TGTGCCAGCTCACCGGACGGTAGCTCCTACGAGCAGTACTTC. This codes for CASSPDGSSYEQYF. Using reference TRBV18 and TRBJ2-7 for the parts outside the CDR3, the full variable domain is NAGVMQNPRHLVRRRGQEARLRCSPMKGHSHVYWYRQLPEEGLKFMVYLQKENIIDESGMPKERFSAEFPKEGPSILRIQQVVRGDSAAYFCASSPDGSSYEQYFGPGTRLTVT.

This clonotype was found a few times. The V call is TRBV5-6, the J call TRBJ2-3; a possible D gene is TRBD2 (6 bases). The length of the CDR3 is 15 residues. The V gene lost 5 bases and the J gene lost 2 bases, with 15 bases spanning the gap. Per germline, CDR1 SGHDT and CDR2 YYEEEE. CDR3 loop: CASRETGVATDTQYF. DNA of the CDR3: TGTGCCAGCAGGGAAACGGGGGTAGCCACAGATACGCAGTATTTT.

CDR3 nucleotides: TGTGCCAGCCAGGGGGGCCACGAGCAGTACTTC. Residues: CASQGGHEQYF. The rearrangement joins TRBV7-2 to TRBJ2-7; D possibly corresponds to TRBD1 (7 bases). V lost 8 bases, J lost 5 bases, and 10 bases lay in between. This CDR3 contains 11 residues. Germline CDR1 reads SGHTA; CDR2 reads FQGNSA.

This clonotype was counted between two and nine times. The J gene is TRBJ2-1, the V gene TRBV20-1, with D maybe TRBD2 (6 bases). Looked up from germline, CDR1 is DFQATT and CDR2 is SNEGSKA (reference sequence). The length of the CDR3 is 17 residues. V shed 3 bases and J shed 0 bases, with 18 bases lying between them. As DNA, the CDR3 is TGCAGTGCTAGCGGGAGAGTAACCCCCGGCTCCTACAATGAGCAGTTCTTC. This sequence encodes CSASGRVTPGSYNEQFF.

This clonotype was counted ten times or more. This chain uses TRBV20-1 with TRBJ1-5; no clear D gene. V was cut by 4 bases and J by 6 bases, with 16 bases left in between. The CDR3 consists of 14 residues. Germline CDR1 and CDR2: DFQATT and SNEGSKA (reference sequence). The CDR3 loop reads CSATRKAGSQPQHF. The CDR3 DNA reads TGCAGTGCTACCCGGAAGGCCGGGAGTCAGCCCCAGCATTTT.

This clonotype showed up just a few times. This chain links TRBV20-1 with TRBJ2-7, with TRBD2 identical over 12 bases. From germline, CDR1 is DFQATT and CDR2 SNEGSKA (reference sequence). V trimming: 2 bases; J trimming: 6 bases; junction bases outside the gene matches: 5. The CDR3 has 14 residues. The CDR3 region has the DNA TGCAGTGCTAGACTAGCGGGAGGGCCGGGCGAGCAGTACTTC. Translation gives CSARLAGGPGEQYF.

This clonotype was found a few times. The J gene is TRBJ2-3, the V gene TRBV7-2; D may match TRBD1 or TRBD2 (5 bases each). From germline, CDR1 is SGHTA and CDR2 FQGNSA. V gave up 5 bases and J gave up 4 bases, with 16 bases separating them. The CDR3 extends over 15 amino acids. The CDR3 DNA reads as TGTGCCAGCAGCGTCTCAGGGTTGCGGGCAGATACGCAGTATTTT. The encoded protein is CASSVSGLRADTQYF.

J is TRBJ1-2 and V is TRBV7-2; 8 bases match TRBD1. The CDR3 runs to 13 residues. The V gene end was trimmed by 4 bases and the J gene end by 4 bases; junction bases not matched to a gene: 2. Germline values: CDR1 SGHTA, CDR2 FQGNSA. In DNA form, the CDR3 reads TGTGCCAGCAGCTCAGGGGGCGGCTATGGCTACACCTTC. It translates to CASSSGGGYGYTF.

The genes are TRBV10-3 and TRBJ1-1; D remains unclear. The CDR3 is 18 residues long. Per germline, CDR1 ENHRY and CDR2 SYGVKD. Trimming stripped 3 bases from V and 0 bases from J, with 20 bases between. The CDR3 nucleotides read TGTGCCATCAGTGACCTCCCACTGGCAGGCTACATGAACACTGAAGCTTTCTTT. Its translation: CAISDLPLAGYMNTEAFF.

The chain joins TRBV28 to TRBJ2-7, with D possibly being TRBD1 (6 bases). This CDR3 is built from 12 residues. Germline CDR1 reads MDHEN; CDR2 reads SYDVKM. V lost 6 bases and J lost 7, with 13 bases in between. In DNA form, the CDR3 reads TGTGCCAGCAGATACCGGGACAAAGAGCAGTACTTC. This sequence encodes CASRYRDKEQYF.

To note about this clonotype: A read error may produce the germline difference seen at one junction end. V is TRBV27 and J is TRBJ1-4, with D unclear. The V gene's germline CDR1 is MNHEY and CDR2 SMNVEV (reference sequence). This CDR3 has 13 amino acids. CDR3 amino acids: CAGRRRPYEKLFF. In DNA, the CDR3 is TGTGCCGGCAGACGTCGACCCTATGAAAAACTGTTTTTT.

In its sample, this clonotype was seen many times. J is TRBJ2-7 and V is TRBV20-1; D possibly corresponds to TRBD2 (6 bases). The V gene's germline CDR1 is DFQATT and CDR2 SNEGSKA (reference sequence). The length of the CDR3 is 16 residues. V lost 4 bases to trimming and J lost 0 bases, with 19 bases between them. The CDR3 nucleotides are TGCAGTGCTACCGGGCGGGAAGACAGAAGCTCCTACGAGCAGTACTTC. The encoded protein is CSATGREDRSSYEQYF.

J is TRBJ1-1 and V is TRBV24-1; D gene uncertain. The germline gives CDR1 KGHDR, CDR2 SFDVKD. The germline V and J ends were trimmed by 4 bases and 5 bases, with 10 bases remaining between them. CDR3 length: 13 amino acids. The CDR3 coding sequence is TGTGCCACCAGTGAGCCAGGAGTTACTGAAGCTTTCTTT. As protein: CATSEPGVTEAFF.

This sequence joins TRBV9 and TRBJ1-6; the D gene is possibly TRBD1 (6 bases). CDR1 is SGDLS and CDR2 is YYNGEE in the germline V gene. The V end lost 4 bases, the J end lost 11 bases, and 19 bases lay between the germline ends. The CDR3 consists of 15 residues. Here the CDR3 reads CASSPGQRGPTPLHF. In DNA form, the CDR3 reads TGTGCCAGCAGCCCCGGACAGAGGGGCCCCACACCCCTCCACTTT.

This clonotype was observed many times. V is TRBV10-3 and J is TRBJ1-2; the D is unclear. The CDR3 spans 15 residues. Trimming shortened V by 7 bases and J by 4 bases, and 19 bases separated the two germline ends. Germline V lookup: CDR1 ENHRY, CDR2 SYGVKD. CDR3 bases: TGTGCCATCACGGCTACACCCCATAGCTCCTATGGCTACACCTTC. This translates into CAITATPHSSYGYTF.

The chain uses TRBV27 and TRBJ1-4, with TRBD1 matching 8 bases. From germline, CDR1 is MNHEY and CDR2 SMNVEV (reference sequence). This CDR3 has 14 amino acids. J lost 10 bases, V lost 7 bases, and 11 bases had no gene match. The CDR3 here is CASTTGTGRGKLFF. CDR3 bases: TGTGCCAGCACGACCGGGACAGGACGTGGAAAACTGTTTTTT.

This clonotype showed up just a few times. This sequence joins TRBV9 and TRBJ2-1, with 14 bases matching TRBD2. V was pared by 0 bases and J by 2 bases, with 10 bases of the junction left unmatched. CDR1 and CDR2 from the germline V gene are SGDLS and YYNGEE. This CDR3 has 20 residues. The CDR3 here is CASSVVVGGLAGAPYNEQFF. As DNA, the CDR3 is TGTGCCAGCAGCGTAGTAGTAGGGGGACTAGCGGGAGCCCCCTACAATGAGCAGTTCTTC.

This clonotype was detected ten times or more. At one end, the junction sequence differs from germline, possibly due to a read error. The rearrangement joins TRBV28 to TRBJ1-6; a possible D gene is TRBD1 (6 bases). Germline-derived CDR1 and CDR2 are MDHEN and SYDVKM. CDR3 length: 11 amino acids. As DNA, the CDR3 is TGTGCCAGCAGTTTCGATCGAGGGACATACTTT. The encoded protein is CASSFDRGTYF.